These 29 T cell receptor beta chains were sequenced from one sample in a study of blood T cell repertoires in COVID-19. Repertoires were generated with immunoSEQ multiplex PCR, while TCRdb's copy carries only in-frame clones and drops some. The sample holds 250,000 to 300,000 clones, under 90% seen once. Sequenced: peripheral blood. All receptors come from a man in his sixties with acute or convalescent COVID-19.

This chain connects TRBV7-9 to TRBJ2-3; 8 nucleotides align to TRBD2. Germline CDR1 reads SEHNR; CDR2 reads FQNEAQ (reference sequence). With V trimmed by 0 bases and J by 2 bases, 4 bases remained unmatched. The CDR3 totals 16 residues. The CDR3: CASSLAVAGYTDTQYF. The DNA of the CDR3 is TGTGCCAGCAGCTTAGCCGTAGCGGGATACACAGATACGCAGTATTTT.

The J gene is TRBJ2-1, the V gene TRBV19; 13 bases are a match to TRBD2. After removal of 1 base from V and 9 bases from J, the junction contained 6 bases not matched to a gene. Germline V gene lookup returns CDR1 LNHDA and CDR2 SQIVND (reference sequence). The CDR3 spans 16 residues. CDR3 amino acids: CASSIGLGTSGIEQFF. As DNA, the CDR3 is TGTGCCAGTAGTATAGGCCTCGGGACTAGCGGGATTGAGCAGTTCTTC.

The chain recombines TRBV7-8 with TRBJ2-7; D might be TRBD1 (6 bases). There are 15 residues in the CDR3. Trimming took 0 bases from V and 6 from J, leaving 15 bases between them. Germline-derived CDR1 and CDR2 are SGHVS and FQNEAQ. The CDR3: CASSLAPDRTTEQYF. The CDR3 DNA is TGTGCCAGCAGCTTAGCCCCGGACAGAACTACCGAGCAGTACTTC.

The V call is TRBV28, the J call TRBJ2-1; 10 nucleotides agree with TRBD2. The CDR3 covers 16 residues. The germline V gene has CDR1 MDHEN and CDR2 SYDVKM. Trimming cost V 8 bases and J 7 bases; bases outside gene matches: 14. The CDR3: CASPPSGRGGGNEQFF. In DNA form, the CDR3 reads TGTGCCAGCCCCCCTAGCGGGAGAGGAGGAGGGAATGAGCAGTTCTTC.

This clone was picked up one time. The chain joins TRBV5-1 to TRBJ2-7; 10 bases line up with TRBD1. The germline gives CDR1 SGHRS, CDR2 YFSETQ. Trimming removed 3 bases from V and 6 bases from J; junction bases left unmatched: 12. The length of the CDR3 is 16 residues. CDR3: CASSYSPGQGLGEQYF. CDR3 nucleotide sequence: TGCGCCAGCAGCTACTCTCCGGGACAGGGGTTGGGCGAGCAGTACTTC.

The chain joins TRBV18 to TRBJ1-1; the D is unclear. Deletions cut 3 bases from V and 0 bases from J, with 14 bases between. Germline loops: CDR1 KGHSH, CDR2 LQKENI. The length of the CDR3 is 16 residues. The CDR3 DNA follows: TGTGCCAGCTCACCTTCGACACCGAGTATGAACACTGAAGCTTTCTTT. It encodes CASSPSTPSMNTEAFF. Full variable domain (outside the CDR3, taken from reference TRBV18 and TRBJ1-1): NAGVMQNPRHLVRRRGQEARLRCSPMKGHSHVYWYRQLPEEGLKFMVYLQKENIIDESGMPKERFSAEFPKEGPSILRIQQVVRGDSAAYFCASSPSTPSMNTEAFFGQGTRLTVV.

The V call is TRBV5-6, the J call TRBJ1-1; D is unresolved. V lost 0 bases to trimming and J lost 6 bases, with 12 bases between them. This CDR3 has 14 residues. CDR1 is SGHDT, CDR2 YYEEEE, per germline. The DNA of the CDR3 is TGTGCCAGCAGCTTGGACCAGGAGGTACCTGAAGCTTTCTTT. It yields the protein CASSLDQEVPEAFF. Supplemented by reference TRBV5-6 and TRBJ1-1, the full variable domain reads DAGVTQSPTHLIKTRGQQVTLRCSPKSGHDTVSWYQQALGQGPQFIFQYYEEEERQRGNFPDRFSGHQFPNYSSELNVNALLLGDSALYLCASSLDQEVPEAFFGQGTRLTVV.

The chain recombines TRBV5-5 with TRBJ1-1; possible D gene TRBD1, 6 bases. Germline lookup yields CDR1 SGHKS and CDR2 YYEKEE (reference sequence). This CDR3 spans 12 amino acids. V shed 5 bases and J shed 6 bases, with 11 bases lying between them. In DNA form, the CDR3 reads TGTGCCAGCAGTTCCAGGGGTCCTGAAGCTTTCTTT. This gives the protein CASSSRGPEAFF.

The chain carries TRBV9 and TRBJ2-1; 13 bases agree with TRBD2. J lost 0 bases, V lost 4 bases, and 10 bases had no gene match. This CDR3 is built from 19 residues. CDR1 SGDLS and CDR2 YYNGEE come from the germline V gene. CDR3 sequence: CASSPRGTSGTSSYNEQFF. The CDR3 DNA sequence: TGTGCCAGCAGCCCCCGGGGGACTAGCGGGACCAGCTCCTACAATGAGCAGTTCTTC.

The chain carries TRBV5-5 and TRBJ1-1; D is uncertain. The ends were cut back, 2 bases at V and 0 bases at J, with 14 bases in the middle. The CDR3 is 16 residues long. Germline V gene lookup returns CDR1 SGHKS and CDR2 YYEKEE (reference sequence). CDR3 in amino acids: CASSFMWATMNTEAFF. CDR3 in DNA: TGTGCCAGCAGCTTCATGTGGGCCACCATGAACACTGAAGCTTTCTTT. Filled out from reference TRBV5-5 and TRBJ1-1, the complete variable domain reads DAGVTQSPTHLIKTRGQQVTLRCSPISGHKSVSWYQQVLGQGPQFIFQYYEKEERGRGNFPDRFSARQFPNYSSELNVNALLLGDSALYLCASSFMWATMNTEAFFGQGTRLTVV.

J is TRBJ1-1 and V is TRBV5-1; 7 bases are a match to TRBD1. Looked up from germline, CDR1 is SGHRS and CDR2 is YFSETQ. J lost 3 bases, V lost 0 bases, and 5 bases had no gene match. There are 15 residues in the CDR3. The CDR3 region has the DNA TGCGCCAGCAGCTTGGAGGGACAGCGTGACACTGAAGCTTTCTTT. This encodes CASSLEGQRDTEAFF.

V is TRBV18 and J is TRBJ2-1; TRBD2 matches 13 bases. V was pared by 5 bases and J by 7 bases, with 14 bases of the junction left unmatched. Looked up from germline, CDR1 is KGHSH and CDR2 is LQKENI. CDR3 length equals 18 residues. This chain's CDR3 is CASSSSTRTSGSQNEQFF. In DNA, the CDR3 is TGTGCCAGCTCATCAAGTACCCGGACTAGCGGGAGTCAAAATGAGCAGTTCTTC.

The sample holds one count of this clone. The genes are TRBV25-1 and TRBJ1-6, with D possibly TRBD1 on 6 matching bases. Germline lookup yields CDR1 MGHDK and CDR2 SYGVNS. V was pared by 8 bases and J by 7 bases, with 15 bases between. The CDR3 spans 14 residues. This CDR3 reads CASGDTRYNSPLHF. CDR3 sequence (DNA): TGTGCCAGCGGGGACACTAGGTACAATTCACCCCTCCACTTT.

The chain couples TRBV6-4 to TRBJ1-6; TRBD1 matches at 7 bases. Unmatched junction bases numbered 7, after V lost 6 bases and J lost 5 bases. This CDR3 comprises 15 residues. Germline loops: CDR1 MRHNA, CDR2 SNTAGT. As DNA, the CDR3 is TGTGCCAGCAGGGAACAGGGGTCTGATAATTCACCCCTCCACTTT. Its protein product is CASREQGSDNSPLHF.

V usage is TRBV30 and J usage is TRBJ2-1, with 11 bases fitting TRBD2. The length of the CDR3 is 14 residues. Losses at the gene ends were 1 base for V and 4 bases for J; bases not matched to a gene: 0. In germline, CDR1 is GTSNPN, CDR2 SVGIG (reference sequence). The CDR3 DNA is TGTGCCTGGAGTGGACTAGCGGGGTACAATGAGCAGTTCTTC. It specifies CAWSGLAGYNEQFF.

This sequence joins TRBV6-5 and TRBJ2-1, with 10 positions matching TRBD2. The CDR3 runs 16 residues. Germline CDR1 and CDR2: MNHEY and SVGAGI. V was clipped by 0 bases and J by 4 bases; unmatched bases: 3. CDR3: CASSYSQRGGYNEQFF. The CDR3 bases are TGTGCCAGCAGTTACTCCCAGCGGGGGGGTTACAATGAGCAGTTCTTC.

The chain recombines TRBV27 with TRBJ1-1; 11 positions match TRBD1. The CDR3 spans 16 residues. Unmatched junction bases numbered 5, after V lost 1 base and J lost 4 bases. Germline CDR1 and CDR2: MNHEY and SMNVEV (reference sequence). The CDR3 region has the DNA TGTGCCAGCAGTTTATGGACGGGACAGGGGGGCACTGAAGCTTTCTTT. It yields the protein CASSLWTGQGGTEAFF.

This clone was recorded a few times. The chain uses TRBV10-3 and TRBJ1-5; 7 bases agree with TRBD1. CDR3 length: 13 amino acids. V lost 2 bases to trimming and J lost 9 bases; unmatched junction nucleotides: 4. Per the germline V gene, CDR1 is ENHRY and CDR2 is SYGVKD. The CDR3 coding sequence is TGTGCCATCAGTGAGAACAGGGGTGCGCCCCAGCATTTT. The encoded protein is CAISENRGAPQHF.

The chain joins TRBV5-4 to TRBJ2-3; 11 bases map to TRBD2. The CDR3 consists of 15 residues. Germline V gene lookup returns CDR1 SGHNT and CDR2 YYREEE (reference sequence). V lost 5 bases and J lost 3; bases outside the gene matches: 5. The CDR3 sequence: CASSIAGGRTDTQYF. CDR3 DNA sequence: TGTGCCAGCAGTATAGCGGGGGGGCGTACAGATACGCAGTATTTT.

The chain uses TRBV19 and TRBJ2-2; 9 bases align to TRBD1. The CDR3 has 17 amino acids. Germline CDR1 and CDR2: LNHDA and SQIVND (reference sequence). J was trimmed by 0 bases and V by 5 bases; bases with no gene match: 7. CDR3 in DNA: TGTGCCAGTAGTTCCTTCCGGGACAGGGCGAACACCGGGGAGCTGTTTTTT. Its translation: CASSSFRDRANTGELFF.

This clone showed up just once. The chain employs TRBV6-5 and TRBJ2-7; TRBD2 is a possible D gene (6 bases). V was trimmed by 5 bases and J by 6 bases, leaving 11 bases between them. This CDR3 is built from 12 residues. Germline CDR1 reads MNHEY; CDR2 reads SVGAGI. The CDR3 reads CASSPGSGEQYF. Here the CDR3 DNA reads TGTGCCAGCAGTCCCGGGAGCGGCGAGCAGTACTTC.

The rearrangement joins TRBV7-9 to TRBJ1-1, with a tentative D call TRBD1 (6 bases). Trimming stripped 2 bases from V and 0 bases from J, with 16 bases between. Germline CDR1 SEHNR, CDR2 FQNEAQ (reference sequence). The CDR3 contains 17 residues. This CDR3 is CASSLFPGTNMNTEAFF. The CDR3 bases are TGTGCCAGCAGCTTATTTCCCGGGACAAACATGAACACTGAAGCTTTCTTT.

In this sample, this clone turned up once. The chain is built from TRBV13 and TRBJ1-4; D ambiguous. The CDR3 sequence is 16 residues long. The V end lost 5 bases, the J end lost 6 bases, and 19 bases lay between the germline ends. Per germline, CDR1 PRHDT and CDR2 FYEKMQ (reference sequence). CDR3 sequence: CASSLAGLPRDEKLFF. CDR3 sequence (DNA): TGTGCCAGCAGCCTGGCGGGGTTACCTAGAGATGAAAAACTGTTTTTT.

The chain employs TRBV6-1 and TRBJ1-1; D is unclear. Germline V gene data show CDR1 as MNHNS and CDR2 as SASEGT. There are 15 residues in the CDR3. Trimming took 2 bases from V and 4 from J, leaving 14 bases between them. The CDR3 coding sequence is TGTGCCAGCAGTGAATTGCCAGAACCAGTCACTGAAGCTTTCTTT. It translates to CASSELPEPVTEAFF.

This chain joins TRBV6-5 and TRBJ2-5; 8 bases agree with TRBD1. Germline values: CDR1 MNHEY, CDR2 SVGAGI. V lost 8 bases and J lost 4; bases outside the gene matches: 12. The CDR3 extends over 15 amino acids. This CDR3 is CASCRAPTGAETQYF. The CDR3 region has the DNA TGTGCCAGCTGCAGGGCTCCGACAGGGGCAGAGACCCAGTACTTC.

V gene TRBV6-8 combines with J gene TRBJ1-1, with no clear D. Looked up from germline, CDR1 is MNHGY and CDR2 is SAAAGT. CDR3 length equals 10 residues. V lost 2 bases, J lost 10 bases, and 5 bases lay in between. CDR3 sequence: CASSYTRAFF. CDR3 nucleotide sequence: TGTGCCAGCAGTTACACTCGAGCTTTCTTT.

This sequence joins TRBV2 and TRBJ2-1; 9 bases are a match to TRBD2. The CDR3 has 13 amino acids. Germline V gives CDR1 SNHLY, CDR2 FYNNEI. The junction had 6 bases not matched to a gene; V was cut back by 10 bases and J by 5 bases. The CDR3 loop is CATNSGRNNEQFF. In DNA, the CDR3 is TGTGCCACCAATAGCGGGAGAAACAATGAGCAGTTCTTC.

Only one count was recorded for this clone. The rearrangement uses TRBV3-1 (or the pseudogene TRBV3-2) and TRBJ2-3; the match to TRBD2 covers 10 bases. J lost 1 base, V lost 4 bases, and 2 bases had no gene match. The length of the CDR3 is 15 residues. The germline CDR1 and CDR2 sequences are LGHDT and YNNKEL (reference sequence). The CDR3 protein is CASSPGTSGTDTQYF. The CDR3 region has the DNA TGTGCCAGCAGCCCCGGGACTAGCGGCACAGATACGCAGTATTTT.

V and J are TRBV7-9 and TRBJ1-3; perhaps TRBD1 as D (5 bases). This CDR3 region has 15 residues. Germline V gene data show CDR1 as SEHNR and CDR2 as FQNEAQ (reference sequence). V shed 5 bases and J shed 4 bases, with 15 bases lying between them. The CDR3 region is CASSRTQGGGNTIYF. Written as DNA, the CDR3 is TGTGCCAGCAGCCGAACTCAGGGCGGAGGAAACACCATATATTTT.